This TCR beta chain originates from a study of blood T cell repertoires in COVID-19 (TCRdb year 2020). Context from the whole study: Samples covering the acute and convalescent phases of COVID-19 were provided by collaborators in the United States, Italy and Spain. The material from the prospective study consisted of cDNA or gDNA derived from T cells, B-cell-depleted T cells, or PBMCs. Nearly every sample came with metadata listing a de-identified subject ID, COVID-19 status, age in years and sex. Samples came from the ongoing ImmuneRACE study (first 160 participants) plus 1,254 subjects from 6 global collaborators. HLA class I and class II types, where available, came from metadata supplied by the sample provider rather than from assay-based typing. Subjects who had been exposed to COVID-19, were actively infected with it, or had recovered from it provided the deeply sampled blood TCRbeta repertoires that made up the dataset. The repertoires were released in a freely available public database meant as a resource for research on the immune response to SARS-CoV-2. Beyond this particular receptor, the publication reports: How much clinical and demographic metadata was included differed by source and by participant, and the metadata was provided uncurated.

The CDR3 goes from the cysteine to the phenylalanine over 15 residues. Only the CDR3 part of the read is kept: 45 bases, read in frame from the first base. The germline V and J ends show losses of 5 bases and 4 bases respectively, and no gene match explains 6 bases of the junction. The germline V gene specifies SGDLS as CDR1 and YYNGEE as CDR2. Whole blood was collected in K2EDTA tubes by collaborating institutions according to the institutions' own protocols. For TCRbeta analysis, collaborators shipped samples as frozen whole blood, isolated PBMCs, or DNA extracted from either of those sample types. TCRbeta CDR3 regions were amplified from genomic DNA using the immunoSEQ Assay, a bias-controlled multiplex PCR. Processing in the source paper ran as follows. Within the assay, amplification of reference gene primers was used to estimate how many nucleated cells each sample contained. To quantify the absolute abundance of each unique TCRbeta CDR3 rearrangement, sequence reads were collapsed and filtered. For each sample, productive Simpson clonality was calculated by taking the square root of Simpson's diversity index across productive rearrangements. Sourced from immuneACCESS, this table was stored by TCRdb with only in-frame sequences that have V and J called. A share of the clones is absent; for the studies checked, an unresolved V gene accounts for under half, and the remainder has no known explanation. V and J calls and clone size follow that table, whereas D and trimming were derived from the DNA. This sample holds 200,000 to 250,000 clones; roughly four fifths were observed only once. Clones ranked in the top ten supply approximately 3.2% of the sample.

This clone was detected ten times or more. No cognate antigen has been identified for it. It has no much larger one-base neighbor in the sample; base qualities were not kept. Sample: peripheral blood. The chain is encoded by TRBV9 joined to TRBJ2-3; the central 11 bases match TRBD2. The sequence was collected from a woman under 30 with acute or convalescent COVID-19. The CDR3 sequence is CASRPPGLAADTQYF. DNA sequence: TGTGCCAGCAGGCCACCGGGACTAGCGGCAGATACGCAGTATTTT.